Shown below are 24 T cell receptor beta chains from a single sample sequenced in a study of cytomegalovirus exposure and HLA in healthy donors. PCR employed 60 Vbeta and 13 Jbeta primers. Assay used: immunoSEQ multiplex PCR; TCRdb lists only in-frame clones, some missing. The sample records some 130,000 clones, around four fifths being singletons. The specimen was PBMCs. Receptor source: a man aged 25-40 years in good health.

The rearrangement links TRBV10-1 to TRBJ2-1; no clear D gene. This CDR3 is built from 13 residues. With 2 bases removed from V and 6 bases from J, the gap between germline ends came to 8 bases. Germline V lookup: CDR1 WNHNN, CDR2 SYGVQD (reference sequence). CDR3: CASSERESNEQFF. As DNA, the CDR3 is TGCGCCAGCAGTGAGAGAGAGAGCAATGAGCAGTTCTTC.

The gene calls are TRBV15 and TRBJ2-7, with 9 bases matching TRBD2. Germline CDR1 reads LNHNV; CDR2 reads YYDKDF (reference sequence). After removal of 5 bases from V and 5 bases from J, the junction contained 13 bases not matched to a gene. This CDR3 has 16 amino acids. The CDR3 loop is CATSGTGTSISHEQYF. The CDR3 DNA follows: TGTGCCACCAGCGGCACCGGGACTAGCATTTCCCACGAGCAGTACTTC.

The table lists this clone with a few counts. The junction departs from the called germline gene at one end, perhaps through a read error. The genes are TRBV7-9 and TRBJ2-7, with 10 nucleotides matching TRBD1. The CDR3 totals 15 residues. Germline loops: CDR1 SEHNR, CDR2 FQNEAQ (reference sequence). The CDR3 loop reads CSSSLGTGEVHEQYF. Here the CDR3 DNA reads TGTTCCAGCAGCTTAGGGACAGGGGAGGTCCACGAGCAGTACTTC.

The chain carries TRBV11-3 and TRBJ2-1; D unresolved. Germline V gives CDR1 SGHNT, CDR2 YENEEA. There are 12 residues in the CDR3. Trimming took off 5 bases at V and 9 bases at J, with 11 bases between the two ends. CDR3 sequence: CASSAGGGEQFF. DNA of the CDR3: TGTGCCAGCAGCGCCGGCGGCGGTGAGCAGTTCTTC.

The chain couples TRBV27 to TRBJ1-1; possible D gene TRBD1, 5 bases. The CDR3 is made up of 14 amino acids. Germline loops: CDR1 MNHEY, CDR2 SMNVEV (reference sequence). Trimming removed 0 bases at V and 4 bases at J, with 9 bases between. CDR3 coding DNA: TGTGCCAGCAGTTTATCGGGGCCACTCACTGAAGCTTTCTTT. This sequence encodes CASSLSGPLTEAFF.

The V gene is TRBV18, the J gene TRBJ1-6, with 10 bases matching TRBD1. This CDR3 spans 15 amino acids. Trimming cost V 0 bases and J 7 bases; bases outside gene matches: 0. CDR1 is KGHSH and CDR2 is LQKENI in the germline V gene. CDR3 nucleotides: TGTGCCAGCTCACCACCGGGACAGGGGAATTCACCCCTCCACTTT. Translation: CASSPPGQGNSPLHF.

Regarding this clone: The sample carries other DNA sequences with the same CDR3. The rearrangement joins TRBV2 to TRBJ2-5; TRBD2 agrees at 11 bases. The V gene's germline CDR1 is SNHLY and CDR2 FYNNEI. The V and J ends lost 6 bases and 5 bases, in that order; junction bases with no gene match: 2. The CDR3 covers 13 residues. This CDR3 reads CASRASGRETQYF. Written as DNA, the CDR3 is TGTGCCAGCAGGGCTAGCGGGAGGGAGACCCAGTACTTC. The full variable domain, with the rest looked up from reference TRBV2 and TRBJ2-5, is EPEVTQTPSHQVTQMGQEVILRCVPISNHLYFYWYRQILGQKVEFLVSFYNNEISEKSEIFDDQFSVERPDGSNFTLKIRSTKLEDSAMYFCASRASGRETQYFGPGTRLLVL.

The chain combines TRBV6-4 with TRBJ2-6; D may be TRBD1 (6 bases). V lost 3 bases, J lost 0 bases, and 12 bases lay in between. CDR1 and CDR2 from the germline V gene are MRHNA and SNTAGT. The CDR3 consists of 17 residues. The CDR3 region is CASSETGSGSGANVLTF. The CDR3 DNA sequence: TGTGCCAGCAGTGAGACAGGTTCGGGCTCTGGGGCCAACGTCCTGACTTTC.

The V call is TRBV2, the J call TRBJ1-1, with 8 nucleotides matching TRBD1. Germline-derived CDR1 and CDR2 are SNHLY and FYNNEI. This CDR3 is 16 amino acids long. The V gene end was trimmed by 6 bases and the J gene end by 0 bases; junction bases not matched to a gene: 9. The CDR3, as DNA: TGTGCCAGCAGCAGGGGGCAGGGGGGCCTGAACACTGAAGCTTTCTTT. This translates into CASSRGQGGLNTEAFF. The full variable domain, with the rest looked up from reference TRBV2 and TRBJ1-1, is EPEVTQTPSHQVTQMGQEVILRCVPISNHLYFYWYRQILGQKVEFLVSFYNNEISEKSEIFDDQFSVERPDGSNFTLKIRSTKLEDSAMYFCASSRGQGGLNTEAFFGQGTRLTVV.

The gene calls are TRBV7-2 and TRBJ2-3; D is perhaps TRBD2 (7 bases). CDR3 length equals 16 residues. Germline V gene data show CDR1 as SGHTA and CDR2 as FQGNSA. The germline V and J ends were trimmed by 5 bases and 5 bases, with 20 bases remaining between them. The CDR3: CASSHPGEGGRDTQYF. The DNA for the CDR3 is TGTGCCAGCAGCCATCCGGGGGAGGGGGGAAGAGATACGCAGTATTTT.

The chain uses TRBV5-6 and TRBJ2-1; 9 nucleotides line up with TRBD2. The V segment lost 0 bases and the J segment 9 bases; nucleotides outside the gene matches: 10. Germline V gene sequence: CDR1 SGHDT, CDR2 YYEEEE. The CDR3 spans 16 residues. The chain's CDR3 is CASSLVPAGGRGEQFF. The CDR3, as DNA: TGTGCCAGCAGCTTGGTGCCAGCGGGAGGAAGGGGTGAGCAGTTCTTC.

This clone was seen more than once but under ten times. V and J are TRBV5-1 and TRBJ1-2; D possibly corresponds to TRBD1 (5 bases). CDR3 length: 13 amino acids. The germline CDR1 and CDR2 sequences are SGHRS and YFSETQ. The V end was cut by 1 base, the J end by 4 bases, with 8 bases between. CDR3 nucleotide sequence: TGCGCCAGCAGCTTGAACAGGCTCTATGGCTACACCTTC. Its protein product is CASSLNRLYGYTF.

J is TRBJ2-7 and V is TRBV11-2; 10 bases fit TRBD1. Trimming removed 5 bases from V and 6 bases from J; junction bases left unmatched: 4. Germline CDR1 is SGHAT and CDR2 is FQNNGV. CDR3 length equals 13 residues. The CDR3 DNA reads TGTGCCAGCAGCCCCGGGACAGGGGTCGAGCAGTACTTC. Translating gives CASSPGTGVEQYF.

To note about this clone: Relative to the germline gene, one junction end is altered; a read error may explain this. The rearrangement uses TRBV4-1 and TRBJ2-1; 7 bases match TRBD1. The CDR3 covers 13 residues. Germline CDR1 reads MGHRA; CDR2 reads YSYEKL. The CDR3 here is CASSQDNVGGRVF. CDR3 nucleotide sequence: TGCGCCAGCAGCCAAGATAACGTAGGGGGCAGGGTCTTC.

The J gene is TRBJ1-3, the V gene TRBV10-1; D not certain. The germline gives CDR1 WNHNN, CDR2 SYGVQD (reference sequence). Trimming removed 5 bases at V and 2 bases at J, with 7 bases between. The CDR3 has 13 residues. The chain's CDR3 is CASSRGTGNTIYF. The CDR3 DNA follows: TGCGCCAGCAGTCGGGGTACTGGAAACACCATATATTTT.

This chain uses TRBV7-2 with TRBJ2-7; perhaps TRBD1 as D (5 bases). CDR3 size: 13 residues. V lost 6 bases and J 0 bases, leaving 9 bases between the germline ends. Germline CDR1 SGHTA, CDR2 FQGNSA. The CDR3 DNA sequence: TGTGCCAGCAGGGACACGGTCTCCTACGAGCAGTACTTC. Encoded protein: CASRDTVSYEQYF.

This clone has more than one count but fewer than ten. This chain uses TRBV5-4 with TRBJ2-7; tentatively, D is TRBD1 (6 bases). Deletions cut 6 bases from V and 0 bases from J, with 13 bases between. The CDR3 has 14 residues. CDR1 is SGHNT and CDR2 is YYREEE in the germline V gene (reference sequence). The CDR3 DNA sequence: TGTGCCAGCACCGACGAAGGGGGCTCCTACGAGCAGTACTTC. This sequence encodes CASTDEGGSYEQYF.

CDR3 in amino acids: CASSLTPSRGAAGANVLTF. The CDR3 DNA reads as TGTGCCAGCAGCTTAACGCCTTCGCGGGGGGCGGCCGGGGCCAACGTCCTGACTTTC. The V and J genes are TRBV7-3 and TRBJ2-6, with TRBD2 identical over 8 bases. Germline CDR1 and CDR2: SGHTA and FQGTGA. The CDR3 length is 19 residues. J was trimmed by 4 bases and V by 0 bases; bases with no gene match: 11.

This clone was picked up a small number of times. The chain carries TRBV4-3 and TRBJ2-2; maybe TRBD1 (5 bases). Trimming removed 0 bases at V and 6 bases at J, with 8 bases between. Germline CDR1 LGHNA, CDR2 YSLEER. The CDR3 is made up of 14 amino acids. The CDR3 DNA reads TGCGCCAGCAGCCAAGACAAGACAGCCGGGGAGCTGTTTTTT. This sequence encodes CASSQDKTAGELFF.

The chain couples TRBV6-5 to TRBJ1-1, with D possibly being TRBD1 (5 bases). Deletions cut 5 bases from V and 0 bases from J, with 13 bases between. This CDR3 spans 15 amino acids. Germline V CDR1 and CDR2: MNHEY, SVGAGI. The CDR3 loop is CASSGPRGVNTEAFF. CDR3 sequence (DNA): TGTGCCAGCAGTGGTCCTAGGGGTGTGAACACTGAAGCTTTCTTT.

J is TRBJ2-5 and V is TRBV6-5; 11 nucleotides align to TRBD2. The J call may be mistaken, given a closer DNA end match to TRBJ2-7. CDR1 and CDR2 from the germline V gene are MNHEY and SVGAGI. The CDR3 runs to 15 residues. DNA for the CDR3: TGTGCCAGCAGTTACTCCACTAGCGGGAGTTACGAGCAGTACTTC. It encodes CASSYSTSGSYEQYF.

The gene calls are TRBV28 and TRBJ2-7; D not resolved. Germline V gene sequence: CDR1 MDHEN, CDR2 SYDVKM. The CDR3 length is 12 residues. V shed 7 bases and J shed 2 bases, with 9 bases lying between them. CDR3 nucleotides: TGTGCCAGCACCACAAATACCTACGAGCAGTACTTC. This translates into CASTTNTYEQYF.

This clone was counted between two and nine times. The rearrangement links TRBV12-5 to TRBJ2-3; 7 positions match TRBD2. CDR1 and CDR2 (germline): LGHNT, FRNRAP. J was trimmed by 3 bases and V by 1 base; bases with no gene match: 7. The CDR3 runs to 16 residues. The CDR3 is CASGLGLAGGTDTQYF. The CDR3 DNA sequence: TGTGCTAGTGGTTTGGGATTAGCGGGTGGTACAGATACGCAGTATTTT.

This clone came up a few times. The V and J genes are TRBV29-1 and TRBJ2-7; TRBD1 is a possible D gene (5 bases). Germline CDR1 and CDR2: SQVTM and ANQGSEA. This CDR3 spans 15 amino acids. The V end lost 1 base, the J end lost 0 bases, and 13 bases lay between the germline ends. The CDR3 sequence: CSVEAGQGLSYEQYF. CDR3 coding DNA: TGCAGCGTTGAAGCCGGGCAGGGCCTCTCCTACGAGCAGTACTTC.